These 18 T cell receptor beta chains were all obtained from the same sample, sequenced in a study of OX40 agonist ivuxolimab in advanced cancers. The protocol was immunoSEQ multiplex PCR, while the TCRdb copy is restricted to in-frame clones and leaves out a portion. Among approximately 26,000 clones listed, more than 70% were seen once. The sample here was CD4+ or CD8+ T cells sorted from blood, taken in a trial of the OX40 agonist ivuxolimab. The receptors come from an adult with an advanced solid tumor such as melanoma, head and neck, liver or kidney cancer.

The genes are TRBV6-1 and TRBJ2-1; D uncertain. Germline V lookup: CDR1 MNHNS, CDR2 SASEGT. Trimming left V 7 bases short and J 12 bases short, with 10 bases between. The CDR3 totals 10 residues. CDR3 bases: TGTGCCAGCAAGGAGATAGGGCAGTTCTTC. Its translation is CASKEIGQFF.

This rearrangement joins TRBV5-4 to TRBJ1-2; no firm D call. The V end was cut by 2 bases, the J end by 4 bases, with 9 bases between. The CDR3 length is 13 residues. The germline V gene has CDR1 SGHNT and CDR2 YYREEE (reference sequence). CDR3 coding DNA: TGTGCCAGCAGCTTTCACGCGCTCTATGGCTACACCTTC. Translating it yields CASSFHALYGYTF.

The V gene is TRBV19, the J gene TRBJ2-7; no clear D gene. Trimming shortened V by 5 bases and J by 2 bases, and 16 bases separated the two germline ends. CDR3 length equals 15 residues. Germline V gene data show CDR1 as LNHDA and CDR2 as SQIVND (reference sequence). CDR3 residues: CASSATVGSPYEQYF. CDR3 sequence (DNA): TGTGCCAGTAGTGCCACCGTCGGCAGTCCCTACGAGCAGTACTTC. Looking up the rest from reference TRBV19 and TRBJ2-7 gives the full variable domain: DGGITQSPKYLFRKEGQNVTLSCEQNLNHDAMYWYRQDPGQGLRLIYYSQIVNDFQKGDIAEGYSVSREKKESFPLTVTSAQKNPTAFYLCASSATVGSPYEQYFGPGTRLTVT.

V and J are TRBV7-6 and TRBJ1-1; D uncertain. Germline loops: CDR1 SGHVS, CDR2 FNYEAQ. The V gene lost 1 base and the J gene lost 4 bases, with 13 bases spanning the gap. This CDR3 is 15 amino acids long. CDR3 nucleotide sequence: TGTGCCAGCAGCTTAGGGGCCCTGGGAATCACTGAAGCTTTCTTT. Translation gives CASSLGALGITEAFF.

This chain links TRBV9 with TRBJ2-3, with 11 bases identical to TRBD1. Germline trimming cut 4 bases from V and 5 bases from J; bases unmatched to any gene: 6. CDR3 length equals 15 residues. CDR1 is SGDLS, CDR2 YYNGEE, per germline. CDR3 in amino acids: CASSLIGTGGDTQYF. The CDR3 bases are TGTGCCAGCAGCTTAATCGGGACAGGGGGAGATACGCAGTATTTT.

The table lists this clone with a count of one. The chain joins TRBV9 to TRBJ1-2, with a weak D call TRBD1 (5 bases). Trimming left V 6 bases short and J 3 bases short, with 15 bases between. The CDR3 is made up of 14 amino acids. CDR1 and CDR2 (germline): SGDLS, YYNGEE. CDR3 sequence reads: CASTVGGWDYGYTF. The DNA for the CDR3 is TGTGCCAGCACCGTCGGGGGTTGGGACTATGGCTACACCTTC.

This chain uses TRBV5-1 with TRBJ2-7; 8 positions match TRBD1. The CDR3 covers 14 residues. Per germline, CDR1 SGHRS and CDR2 YFSETQ. Trimming at V came to 4 bases and at J to 2 bases, leaving 5 bases not matched to a gene. The CDR3 nucleotides are TGCGCCAGCAGCAGCGAGACAGGGGCCTACGAGCAGTACTTC. It translates to CASSSETGAYEQYF.

The CDR3 here is CATSTMGSGRPLEQYF. DNA for the CDR3: TGTGCCACCAGCACGATGGGTAGCGGGAGACCCCTCGAGCAGTACTTC. The chain uses TRBV15 and TRBJ2-7, with TRBD2 matching over 9 bases. The V gene's germline CDR1 is LNHNV and CDR2 YYDKDF (reference sequence). J was trimmed by 6 bases and V by 4 bases; bases with no gene match: 13. The CDR3 contains 16 residues. Full variable domain (rest looked up from reference TRBV15 and TRBJ2-7): DAMVIQNPRYQVTQFGKPVTLSCSQTLNHNVMYWYQQKSSQAPKLLFHYYDKDFNNEADTPDNFQSRRPNTSFCFLDIRSPGLGDTAMYLCATSTMGSGRPLEQYFGPGTRLTVT.

The chain is built from TRBV10-1 and TRBJ2-2, with 9 bases matching TRBD2. V shed 0 bases and J 7 bases; nucleotides not matched to a gene: 3. Germline V gene sequence: CDR1 WNHNN, CDR2 SYGVQD (reference sequence). The CDR3 has 15 amino acids. CDR3 sequence reads: CASSESPSGNGELFF. As DNA, the CDR3 is TGCGCCAGCAGTGAGTCCCCTAGCGGGAACGGGGAGCTGTTTTTT.

V and J are TRBV7-8 and TRBJ2-1; 9 positions match TRBD1. This CDR3 has 14 residues. The germline gives CDR1 SGHVS, CDR2 FQNEAQ. The V segment lost 5 bases and the J segment 7 bases; nucleotides outside the gene matches: 6. The CDR3 is CASSTGQGRNEQFF. The CDR3 coding sequence is TGTGCCAGCAGCACGGGACAGGGCCGAAATGAGCAGTTCTTC.

The chain uses TRBV5-4 and TRBJ1-6, with D possibly TRBD1 on 5 matching bases. CDR1 is SGHNT, CDR2 YYREEE, per germline (reference sequence). The germline V and J ends were trimmed by 2 bases and 10 bases, with 19 bases remaining between them. The CDR3 is 16 residues long. The CDR3: CASSFRDGGGSSPLHF. CDR3 nucleotides: TGTGCCAGCAGCTTCCGGGACGGCGGAGGGAGCTCACCCCTCCACTTT.

The rearrangement links TRBV27 to TRBJ2-5, with 11 bases lining up with TRBD2. Germline CDR1 is MNHEY and CDR2 is SMNVEV (reference sequence). The CDR3 runs 15 residues. V lost 4 bases to trimming and J lost 5 bases; unmatched junction nucleotides: 6. CDR3 bases: TGTGCCAGCAGTTCGACTAGCGGGGTCTACGAGACCCAGTACTTC. Translated, it gives CASSSTSGVYETQYF.

This clone came up a few times. The gene calls are TRBV30 and TRBJ1-1; the D is unclear. CDR1 and CDR2 from the germline V gene are GTSNPN and SVGIG (reference sequence). CDR3 size: 13 residues. The V and J ends lost 2 bases and 1 base respectively, with 8 bases between them. CDR3 DNA sequence: TGTGCCTGGAGTTCCTGGGGGAACACTGAAGCTTTCTTT. This sequence encodes CAWSSWGNTEAFF.

The chain uses TRBV4-1 and TRBJ1-2, with D possibly matching TRBD1 (5 bases). CDR3 size: 15 residues. Between the trimmed V and J ends, which lost 4 bases and 4 bases, there was a span of 16 bases. Per the germline V gene, CDR1 is MGHRA and CDR2 is YSYEKL. The CDR3 here is CASSRSPQGFYGYTF. CDR3 DNA: TGCGCCAGCAGCCGTAGCCCGCAGGGATTCTATGGCTACACCTTC.

V gene TRBV27 combines with J gene TRBJ2-7, with no clear D. Trimming pared 2 bases from V and 4 bases from J, leaving 9 bases between. Germline V gives CDR1 MNHEY, CDR2 SMNVEV (reference sequence). The CDR3 covers 13 residues. The CDR3 loop is CASSLDGLYEQYF. For the CDR3, the DNA is TGTGCCAGCAGTTTAGACGGATTGTACGAGCAGTACTTC.

This rearrangement joins TRBV4-1 to TRBJ1-1; no firm D call. CDR3 size: 14 residues. Between the trimmed V and J ends, which lost 5 bases and 1 base, there was a span of 11 bases. Germline CDR1 reads MGHRA; CDR2 reads YSYEKL. CDR3 region: CASSLGIQNTEAFF. In nucleotides, the CDR3 is TGCGCCAGCAGCTTAGGGATACAGAACACTGAAGCTTTCTTT.

J is TRBJ2-3 and V is TRBV20-1; perhaps TRBD2 as D (6 bases). CDR1 is DFQATT and CDR2 is SNEGSKA in the germline V gene (reference sequence). This CDR3 spans 11 amino acids. The ends were cut back, 3 bases at V and 7 bases at J, with 8 bases in the middle. CDR3 nucleotides: TGCAGTGCTAGGGAGGGGAATACGCAGTATTTT. This translates into CSAREGNTQYF.

V usage is TRBV9 and J usage is TRBJ1-2; D possibly corresponds to TRBD1 (6 bases). V was pared by 4 bases and J by 5 bases, with 18 bases between. This CDR3 spans 15 amino acids. CDR1 and CDR2 from the germline V gene are SGDLS and YYNGEE. The chain's CDR3 is CASSPPSGEPYGYTF. The CDR3 region has the DNA TGTGCCAGCAGCCCCCCCTCAGGGGAACCTTATGGCTACACCTTC.